Sequencing of this T cell receptor (beta chain) was carried out in a study of technical replicates of blood from several donors. CDR1 LNHDA and CDR2 SQIVND come from the germline V gene (reference sequence). The length of the CDR3 is 14 residues. The J segment lost 0 bases and the V segment lost 5 bases, leaving 2 bases of the junction unmatched. Clones were read by immunoSEQ multiplex PCR, and TCRdb kept only the in-frame ones, dropping some. The profile shows roughly 70,000 clones, 92% of them singletons. The chain links TRBV19 to TRBJ2-3; 7 bases match TRBD1. This TCR was recovered from a human donor in good health. The sequencing input was T cells isolated from PBMCs. CDR3 nucleotide sequence: TGTGCCAGTAGTTTGGGACAGAGCACAGATACGCAGTATTTT. Encoded protein: CASSLGQSTDTQYF.